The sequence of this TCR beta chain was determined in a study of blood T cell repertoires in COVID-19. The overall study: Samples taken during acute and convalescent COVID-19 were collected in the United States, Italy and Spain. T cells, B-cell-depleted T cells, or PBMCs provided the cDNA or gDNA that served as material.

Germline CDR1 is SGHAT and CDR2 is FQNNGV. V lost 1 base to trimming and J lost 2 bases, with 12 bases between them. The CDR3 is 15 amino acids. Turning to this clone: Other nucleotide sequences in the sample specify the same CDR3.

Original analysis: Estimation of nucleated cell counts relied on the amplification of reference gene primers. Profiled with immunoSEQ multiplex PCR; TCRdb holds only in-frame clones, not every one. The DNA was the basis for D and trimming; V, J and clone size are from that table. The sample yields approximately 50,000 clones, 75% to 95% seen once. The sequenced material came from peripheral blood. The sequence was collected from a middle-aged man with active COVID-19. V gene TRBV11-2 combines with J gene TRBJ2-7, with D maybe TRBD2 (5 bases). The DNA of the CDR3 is TGTGCCAGCAGCTTAGGTGCTGGAGGTCCCTACGAGCAGTACTTC. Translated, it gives CASSLGAGGPYEQYF.